The entry below gives a single T cell receptor (beta chain) sequence along with its context. No antigen is known for it. The entry originates in a study of graft-versus-host responses after intestinal transplantation. About the research overall: Each of the recipients got a multivisceral, liver-intestinal, or isolated intestinal transplant. Every one of the recipients received anti-thymocyte globulin induction and afterwards took tacrolimus and steroids for about 3 years. Study results and limitations: Some GvH clones were seen earlier in gut or blood, suggesting intestinal origin. The highest levels of circulating GvH clones went along with early declines in HvG clones after transplant.

Germline V gene lookup returns CDR1 SGDLS and CDR2 YYNGEE. There are 15 residues in the CDR3. The J segment lost 4 bases and the V segment lost 0 bases, leaving 0 bases of the junction unmatched. The data were produced by immunoSEQ multiplex PCR, yet TCRdb's version contains in-frame clones alone and is incomplete. Here the sample spans tens of thousands of clones, about nine tenths being singletons. The sequence was obtained from a human donor who received an intestinal transplant. This chain links TRBV9 with TRBJ2-7; 14 nucleotides agree with TRBD2. The input for sequencing was unstimulated CD4+ T cells sorted from spleen or lymph node cells, taken before intestinal transplant. The CDR3 loop is CASSVGLAGGYEQYF. DNA for the CDR3: TGTGCCAGCAGCGTAGGACTAGCGGGGGGGTACGAGCAGTACTTC.